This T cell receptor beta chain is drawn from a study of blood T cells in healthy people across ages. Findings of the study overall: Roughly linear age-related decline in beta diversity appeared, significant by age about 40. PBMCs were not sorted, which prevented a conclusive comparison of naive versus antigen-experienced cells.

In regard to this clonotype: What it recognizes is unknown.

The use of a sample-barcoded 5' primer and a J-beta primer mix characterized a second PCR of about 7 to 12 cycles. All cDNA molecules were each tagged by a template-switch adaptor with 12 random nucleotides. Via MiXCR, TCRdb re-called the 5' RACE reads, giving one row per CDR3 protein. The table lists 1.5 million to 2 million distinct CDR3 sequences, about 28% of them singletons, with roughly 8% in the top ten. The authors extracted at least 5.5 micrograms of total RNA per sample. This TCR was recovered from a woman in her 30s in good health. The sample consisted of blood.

The CDR3: CSASPVTGLPYEQYF. In nucleotides, the CDR3 is TGCAGTGCTAGTCCCGTGACAGGGCTCCCCTACGAGCAGTACTTC. The chain carries TRBV20-1 and TRBJ2-7, with TRBD1 identical over 7 bases. V lost 3 bases to trimming and J lost 2 bases; unmatched junction nucleotides: 10. The CDR3 covers 15 residues. Looked up from germline, CDR1 is DFQATT and CDR2 is SNEGSKA (reference sequence).